This T cell receptor (beta chain) derives from a study of identical twins. Deletions cut 2 bases from V and 0 bases from J, with 13 bases between. CDR1 SGHRS and CDR2 YFSETQ come from the germline V gene. This CDR3 contains 16 residues. MiXCR was run by TCRdb on the 5' RACE reads, yielding one entry per CDR3 protein. The sample consists of about 530,000 distinct CDR3 sequences, 13% to 15% of them appearing once. Study-level findings and limits: Abundant beta clonotypes from cord blood bore fewer insertions; memory repertoires lacked this pattern. Twin sharing of out-of-frame TCR alpha was underestimated by models in monozygotic pairs.

Remarks on this clonotype: Its antigen is as yet unknown.

This same sample was also taken into another study, of yellow fever vaccine responses in identical twins.

The genes are TRBV5-1 and TRBJ2-3, with D perhaps given as TRBD1 or TRBD2 (6 bases each). Material for sequencing was CD4+ T cells sorted from blood. This clonotype was sampled from a woman under 30 in good health. Here the CDR3 DNA reads TGCGCCAGCAGCTTAAGGGGGGATTTCAGCACAGATACGCAGTATTTT. It codes for CASSLRGDFSTDTQYF.